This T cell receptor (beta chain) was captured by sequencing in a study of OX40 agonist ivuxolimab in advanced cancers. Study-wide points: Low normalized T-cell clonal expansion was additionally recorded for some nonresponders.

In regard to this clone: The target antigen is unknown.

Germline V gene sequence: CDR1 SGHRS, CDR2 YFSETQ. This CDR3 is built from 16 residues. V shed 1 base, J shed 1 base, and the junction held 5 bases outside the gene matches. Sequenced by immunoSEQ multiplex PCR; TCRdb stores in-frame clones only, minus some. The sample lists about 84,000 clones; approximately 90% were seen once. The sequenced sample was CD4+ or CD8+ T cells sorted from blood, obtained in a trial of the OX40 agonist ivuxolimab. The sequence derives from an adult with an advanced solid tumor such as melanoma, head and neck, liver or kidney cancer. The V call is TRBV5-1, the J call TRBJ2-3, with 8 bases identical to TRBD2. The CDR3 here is CASSLLSGGRTDTQYF. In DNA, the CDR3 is TGCGCCAGCAGCTTGTTATCGGGGGGGCGCACAGATACGCAGTATTTT.